This T cell receptor (beta chain) came from a study of T cells expressing NK-cell markers. Study context: In sorted CD3+CD56+NKG2C+, CD3+CD56+NKG2C- and CD3+CD56-NKG2C+ T cells, TCR beta repertoires were obtained. Study outcomes and limitations: Each of roughly six donors carried dominant NKG2C+ clonotypes accounting for about 1.0-8% of CD8+ T cells. A handful of donors likewise had their CD3+CD56-NKG2C+ fraction led by these clonotypes.

Germline values: CDR1 MNHEY, CDR2 SVGAGI. This CDR3 is 14 amino acids long. Of note for this clonotype: The antigen is unknown.

For TCR beta, cDNA was produced by 5'RACE template switching with UMIs. Each CDR3 protein gets one entry in TCRdb, which reprocessed the 5' RACE reads and gives no DNA. This sample contains 300,000 to 450,000 distinct CDR3 sequences. Sequencing was done on a sample of blood T cells: a sorted CD56 or NKG2C T cell subset, CD4+ or CD8+ T cells, or bulk PBMC T cells (not recorded which). The source is a man aged 18-69 years in good health. The chain combines TRBV6-5 with TRBJ2-2; TCRdb returns TRBD1, unconfirmable since there is no DNA. The CDR3 protein is CASSYRTGGRKLFF.